The rows below give T cell receptor beta chains drawn from one sample of a study of Tregs in tolerant kidney transplant recipients. The assay was immunoSEQ multiplex PCR, and TCRdb's table has in-frame clones only and misses some. The sample carries 20,000 or so clones, approximately 65% recorded once. Antigens for these TCRs are unknown. The sequencing sample was made of Tregs from blood cultured with allogeneic cells. The receptors were gathered from a human donor in good health. The CDR3 runs from the conserved cysteine through the conserved F or W. Each record gives: CDR3 length, clone size, D gene, J gene, V gene, CDR3 DNA, CDR3 protein. D genes are given only for firm matches. Clone size is not always given. Where it is, it says once, few, many or a class for expanded clones.

CDR3 length: 14
clone size: NA
D gene: TRBD1
J gene: TRBJ1-2
V gene: TRBV6-5
CDR3 DNA: TGTGCCAGCAGGGGACAGGGGGCTAACTATGGCTACACCTTC
CDR3 protein: CASRGQGANYGYTF

CDR3 length: 14
clone size: NA
D gene: TRBD1
J gene: TRBJ1-1
V gene: TRBV27
CDR3 DNA: TGTGCCAGCAGTCTGGACAGGGCGAACACTGAAGCTTTCTTT
CDR3 protein: CASSLDRANTEAFF

CDR3 length: 14
clone size: once
D gene: NA
J gene: TRBJ2-5
V gene: TRBV30
CDR3 DNA: TGTGCCTGGAGTGTAGGGGGGTCGAGGGAGACCCAGTACTTC
CDR3 protein: CAWSVGGSRETQYF

CDR3 length: 16
clone size: once
D gene: TRBD2
J gene: TRBJ2-1
V gene: TRBV7-3
CDR3 DNA: TGTGCCAGCAGCACTACCTTAGCGGGGCGCTACAATGAGCAGTTCTTC
CDR3 protein: CASSTTLAGRYNEQFF

CDR3 length: 14
clone size: NA
D gene: NA
J gene: TRBJ1-1
V gene: TRBV19
CDR3 DNA: TGTGCCAGTACAAGAGGACAGTACCACACTGAAGCTTTCTTT
CDR3 protein: CASTRGQYHTEAFF

CDR3 length: 11
clone size: NA
D gene: NA
J gene: TRBJ2-3
V gene: TRBV5-1
CDR3 DNA: TGCGCCAGCAGCTTCCTAGATACGCAGTATTTT
CDR3 protein: CASSFLDTQYF

CDR3 length: 16
clone size: NA
D gene: NA
J gene: TRBJ1-2
V gene: TRBV6-1
CDR3 DNA: TGTGCCAGCACTGAGACCTCCGGGACAATCGACTATGGCTACACCTTC
CDR3 protein: CASTETSGTIDYGYTF

CDR3 length: 14
clone size: NA
D gene: TRBD1
J gene: TRBJ1-2
V gene: TRBV18
CDR3 DNA: TGTGCCAGCTCCACGGCAGACAGGGCCTCGGGCTACACCTTC
CDR3 protein: CASSTADRASGYTF

CDR3 length: 15
clone size: NA
D gene: NA
J gene: TRBJ2-7
V gene: TRBV6-8
CDR3 DNA: TGTGCCAGCAGTACGTCAGGGGGGATCATCTACGAGCAGTACTTC
CDR3 protein: CASSTSGGIIYEQYF

CDR3 length: 16
clone size: NA
D gene: NA
J gene: TRBJ2-3
V gene: TRBV5-4
CDR3 DNA: TGTGCCAGCAGCTTGGAACTGCGGGCCCCCACAGATACGCAGTATTTT
CDR3 protein: CASSLELRAPTDTQYF

CDR3 length: 14
clone size: NA
D gene: NA
J gene: TRBJ1-6
V gene: TRBV9
CDR3 DNA: TGTGCCAGCAGCGTAGGTACAGAAAATTCACCCCTCCACTTT
CDR3 protein: CASSVGTENSPLHF

CDR3 length: 15
clone size: once
D gene: NA
J gene: TRBJ1-3
V gene: TRBV7-9
CDR3 DNA: TGTGCCAGCAGCTTAGTTCTCTCTCCCGGAAACACCATATATTTT
CDR3 protein: CASSLVLSPGNTIYF

CDR3 length: 16
clone size: NA
D gene: NA
J gene: TRBJ2-5
V gene: TRBV7-9
CDR3 DNA: TGTGCCAGCAGCTTATGGTCTTACAGGGTTCAAGAGACCCAGTACTTC
CDR3 protein: CASSLWSYRVQETQYF

CDR3 length: 15
clone size: NA
D gene: NA
J gene: TRBJ2-1
V gene: TRBV11-2
CDR3 DNA: TGTGCCAGCAGCTTAGGCCAGGGATCCTACAATGAGCAGTTCTTC
CDR3 protein: CASSLGQGSYNEQFF

CDR3 length: 15
clone size: few
D gene: TRBD1
J gene: TRBJ2-7
V gene: TRBV9
CDR3 DNA: TGTGCCAGCAGCGTCCACCGACAGGGGTCCGGCGAGCAGTACTTC
CDR3 protein: CASSVHRQGSGEQYF

CDR3 length: 15
clone size: once
D gene: NA
J gene: TRBJ1-5
V gene: TRBV7-2
CDR3 DNA: TGTGCCAGCAGCTTAACAGGCAATAGCAATCAGCCCCAGCATTTT
CDR3 protein: CASSLTGNSNQPQHF

CDR3 length: 14
clone size: NA
D gene: TRBD1
J gene: TRBJ2-7
V gene: TRBV6-5
CDR3 DNA: TGTGCCAGCAGTTTCCTGGACAGGGAAGACGAGCAGTACTTC
CDR3 protein: CASSFLDREDEQYF

CDR3 length: 17
clone size: NA
D gene: TRBD2
J gene: TRBJ2-1
V gene: TRBV7-9
CDR3 DNA: TGTGCCAGCAGCCCCGGGACTAGCGGGAGGGCCGACAATGAGCAGTTCTTC
CDR3 protein: CASSPGTSGRADNEQFF

CDR3 length: 17
clone size: NA
D gene: NA
J gene: TRBJ2-4
V gene: TRBV5-6
CDR3 DNA: TGTGCCAGCAGCACGGGAATGGGGGTCAGGGCCAAAAACATTCAGTACTTC
CDR3 protein: CASSTGMGVRAKNIQYF

CDR3 length: 14
clone size: NA
D gene: NA
J gene: TRBJ1-5
V gene: TRBV18
CDR3 DNA: TGTGCCAGCTCACCACGGTCAGCCCTGGGGCCCCAGCATTTT
CDR3 protein: CASSPRSALGPQHF

CDR3 length: 15
clone size: NA
D gene: TRBD2
J gene: TRBJ2-7
V gene: TRBV18
CDR3 DNA: TGTGCCAGCTCACCTCGGGAGGGGTCCTACTACGAGCAGTACTTC
CDR3 protein: CASSPREGSYYEQYF

CDR3 length: 13
clone size: NA
D gene: NA
J gene: TRBJ1-1
V gene: TRBV18
CDR3 DNA: TGTGCCAGCTCATTAATAGGCGTCACTGAAGCTTTCTTT
CDR3 protein: CASSLIGVTEAFF

CDR3 length: 13
clone size: few
D gene: NA
J gene: TRBJ1-5
V gene: TRBV18
CDR3 DNA: TGTGCCAGCTCACCACAGGGGAATCAGCCCCAGCATTTT
CDR3 protein: CASSPQGNQPQHF

CDR3 length: 13
clone size: NA
D gene: NA
J gene: TRBJ1-5
V gene: TRBV6-5
CDR3 DNA: TGTGCCAGCAGGATCACGGGAGATCAGCCCCAGCATTTT
CDR3 protein: CASRITGDQPQHF

CDR3 length: 13
clone size: NA
D gene: NA
J gene: TRBJ1-1
V gene: TRBV19
CDR3 DNA: TGTGCCAGTAGGGAACAGGGTGTCACTGAAGCTTTCTTT
CDR3 protein: CASREQGVTEAFF

CDR3 length: 14
clone size: NA
D gene: NA
J gene: TRBJ2-7
V gene: TRBV6-6
CDR3 DNA: TGTGCCAGCAGCCACGGGGAGGCCTTTTACGAGCAGTACTTC
CDR3 protein: CASSHGEAFYEQYF

CDR3 length: 15
clone size: few
D gene: TRBD2
J gene: TRBJ2-1
V gene: TRBV19
CDR3 DNA: TGTGCCAGTAGTAGGACTAGCGGCAATCGGGGTGAGCAGTTCTTC
CDR3 protein: CASSRTSGNRGEQFF

CDR3 length: 14
clone size: NA
D gene: NA
J gene: TRBJ1-1
V gene: TRBV6-1
CDR3 DNA: TGTGCCAGCAGCGGCAACCGGGAGAACACTGAAGCTTTCTTT
CDR3 protein: CASSGNRENTEAFF

CDR3 length: 16
clone size: NA
D gene: TRBD2
J gene: TRBJ2-5
V gene: TRBV5-1
CDR3 DNA: TGCGCCAGCAGCTTGGTAGGCGGGAGGGCCTCAGAGACCCAGTACTTC
CDR3 protein: CASSLVGGRASETQYF

CDR3 length: 16
clone size: NA
D gene: TRBD2
J gene: TRBJ2-1
V gene: TRBV5-1
CDR3 DNA: TGCGCCAGCAGCAGGGACGGACTAGCGGGCTACAATGAGCAGTTCTTC
CDR3 protein: CASSRDGLAGYNEQFF

CDR3 length: 15
clone size: NA
D gene: NA
J gene: TRBJ2-3
V gene: TRBV7-9
CDR3 DNA: TGTGCCAGCAGCTCGCGCCTCGGGGACGGCGATACGCAGTATTTT
CDR3 protein: CASSSRLGDGDTQYF

CDR3 length: 17
clone size: NA
D gene: NA
J gene: TRBJ1-2
V gene: TRBV27
CDR3 DNA: TGTGCCAGCAGTCCTCAACTCCTCCCAAGGCACGGCTATGGCTACACCTTC
CDR3 protein: CASSPQLLPRHGYGYTF

CDR3 length: 14
clone size: NA
D gene: TRBD2
J gene: TRBJ2-5
V gene: TRBV7-2
CDR3 DNA: TGTGCCAGCAGCTTAGGGACTAGCGGCGAGACCCAGTACTTC
CDR3 protein: CASSLGTSGETQYF

CDR3 length: 15
clone size: few
D gene: TRBD2
J gene: TRBJ2-1
V gene: TRBV6-5
CDR3 DNA: TGTGCCAGCCGATCGGCAGCGGGGGCCCAGGGTGAGCAGTTCTTC
CDR3 protein: CASRSAAGAQGEQFF

CDR3 length: 15
clone size: few
D gene: NA
J gene: TRBJ1-6
V gene: TRBV9
CDR3 DNA: TGTGCCAGCAGCGTAGCTTCGGCAGGGGCCTCACCCCTCCACTTT
CDR3 protein: CASSVASAGASPLHF

CDR3 length: 15
clone size: once
D gene: TRBD1
J gene: TRBJ1-6
V gene: TRBV2
CDR3 DNA: TGTGCCAGCAGTTATGGGACAGGGGGCTACTCACCCCTCCACTTT
CDR3 protein: CASSYGTGGYSPLHF

CDR3 length: 11
clone size: NA
D gene: NA
J gene: TRBJ1-2
V gene: TRBV7-6
CDR3 DNA: TGTGCCAGCAGCTTAAGTTGGGGCTACACCTTC
CDR3 protein: CASSLSWGYTF

CDR3 length: 15
clone size: NA
D gene: TRBD1
J gene: TRBJ2-3
V gene: TRBV6-5
CDR3 DNA: TGTGCCAGCAGTAACCGACAGGGCTTGACAGATACGCAGTATTTT
CDR3 protein: CASSNRQGLTDTQYF

CDR3 length: 15
clone size: NA
D gene: TRBD1
J gene: TRBJ2-3
V gene: TRBV7-9
CDR3 DNA: TGTGCCAGCAGCTTAGAGGGGGCGAGCACAGATACGCAGTATTTT
CDR3 protein: CASSLEGASTDTQYF